The source of this T cell receptor (beta chain) is a study of identical twins (TCRdb year 2016). Concerning the study at large: The study deep-sequenced TCR alpha and beta repertoires from monozygotic twins, unrelated adults of various ages and cord blood to test whether fetal clonotypes persist. To rule out contamination, replicate twin experiments were performed at different times with different library preparation protocols.

V lost 5 bases and J lost 7 bases; the stretch between them is 20 bases long. Taken from cysteine to phenylalanine, the CDR3 has 16 residues. The kept DNA is CDR3 alone, 48 bases in frame from the first base. From a lookup of the germline V gene (reference sequence), CDR1 and CDR2 are SEHNR and FQNEAQ. Only healthy Caucasian donors were included. Three pairs of female monozygotic twins, all aged roughly 18 to 29 years, made up the twin cohort. Peripheral blood mononuclear cells were used as the source from which RNA for TCR libraries was isolated. Of note for this clonotype: Its antigen specificity is not known. No per-base quality is available; no much larger clone lies one base away.

The paper's findings and limits, for the study overall: In monozygotic twins, out-of-frame TCR alpha sharing was systematically underestimated by recombination models, although the models agreed with sharing between unrelated individuals. In beta out-of-frame sequences, excess twin sharing was weaker, because having fewer shared sequences lowered the signal-to-noise ratio. Zero-insertion analyses could be partly confounded by invariant T cells such as MAIT and iNKT, although diverse VJ usage argued against such confounding for most clonotypes. Because the same donors could not be followed over many years, conclusions were based on cross-sectional statistical analysis. Compared with coincidental sharing between unrelated individuals, out-of-frame TCR alpha sequences shared between twins showed an excess of sequences with low generation probability. Fewer insertions were carried by abundant cord blood beta clonotypes; a weaker similar trend was observed in young adult naive repertoires, while no such trend was observed in memory repertoires.

Libraries came from 5' RACE. For sequencing, an Illumina HiSeq 2000 was employed. A universal primer binding site was introduced by template switching, and a unique molecular identifier was present in the final cDNA, enabling accurate counting of TCR cDNA molecules. First-strand cDNA for TCR alpha and beta chains was synthesized from specific primers in the conserved constant-segment region. Each cDNA library was double barcoded, with a SMART-Mk sample barcode plus Illumina barcodes, to control for contamination. Two successive PCR steps introduced TruSeq adapter sequences along with Illumina sample barcodes. TCR alpha and beta cDNA libraries were sequenced on the Illumina HiSeq platform with custom primers. Regarding the original processing steps: Unique molecular identifiers were extracted from raw reads with MiGEC, and CDR3 positions were determined with MiXCR. For each individual, recombination models were inferred using an EM algorithm with the repgenHMM and IGoR tools. The analysis of shared clonotypes was done with the tcR package in R, with sharing normalized by the product of cloneset sizes. Out-of-frame nonproductive sequences were analyzed to study raw recombination free of thymic and clonal selection effects. TCRdb's own reprocessing of the public reads used fastp at Q25 and MiXCR and kept productive beta chains. Rows with one shared CDR3 protein collapse into an entry with the most common genes and DNA. For this entry, the V and J calls and clone size follow TCRdb and not the study's own pipeline. Here the sample has approximately 620,000 distinct CDR3 sequences; less than 10% occur a single time. Around 0.98% of the sample goes to the ten largest clones.

Another study also made use of these data, one on yellow fever vaccine responses in identical twins. As the second publication notes: The T cell response to vaccination in identical twins was reported by the authors to appear partly convergent and partly personalized. Focusing on identical twins, the study followed the T cell clones that responded to the vaccine, and did so with precision.

This clonotype originated in a woman aged 18-35 years in good health. Sample: PBMCs. The V and J genes are TRBV7-9 and TRBJ1-4, with the D segment identity uncertain. The CDR3 in this case is CASSPVTSLASEKLFF. The DNA sequence is TGTGCCAGCAGCCCCGTTACGAGTTTGGCTAGTGAAAAACTGTTTTTT.